The sequence of this T cell receptor beta chain was determined in a study of shared clonotypes between healthy human individuals. This table comes from immunoSEQ multiplex PCR, and its TCRdb copy is limited to in-frame clones, with some not included. The data show a few million clones, 90% to 95% seen once. The CDR3 consists of 12 residues. The germline V gene has CDR1 MDHEN and CDR2 SYDVKM. Trimming shortened V by 6 bases and J by 4 bases, and 6 bases separated the two germline ends. Sequenced: naive CD4+ T cells from PBMCs. The subset is: CD45RA+ positively selected. The chain recombines TRBV28 with TRBJ2-2; D remains ambiguous. The TCR originated in a man between 18 and 35 years old in good health. Some clones in this sample may be carry-over from other donors' samples. This CDR3 is CASRTSTGELFF. Written as DNA, the CDR3 is TGTGCCAGCAGAACAAGCACCGGGGAGCTGTTTTTT. Full variable domain (remainder filled in from reference TRBV28 and TRBJ2-2): DVKVTQSSRYLVKRTGEKVFLECVQDMDHENMFWYRQDPGLGLRLIYFSYDVKMKEKGDIPEGYSVSREKKERFSLILESASTNQTSMYLCASRTSTGELFFGEGSRLTVL.